This entry describes one T cell receptor beta chain. The entry originates in a study of control samples from healthy donors and cancer patients. The CDR3 spans 14 residues. From germline, CDR1 is SGHTA and CDR2 FQGTGA. V was pared by 3 bases and J by 5 bases, with 11 bases between. Assay: immunoSEQ multiplex PCR; the TCRdb copy retains only in-frame clones and omits some. This sample has 100,000 to 150,000 clones; around 86% occur once, and the top ten carry around 9%. The sequencing input was blood. The genes are TRBV7-3 and TRBJ2-1; D is unresolved. The receptor was isolated from a middle-aged man in good health. CDR3 bases: TGTGCCAGCAGCTTCTTTATGGAAGACAATGAGCAGTTCTTC. Translating it yields CASSFFMEDNEQFF.